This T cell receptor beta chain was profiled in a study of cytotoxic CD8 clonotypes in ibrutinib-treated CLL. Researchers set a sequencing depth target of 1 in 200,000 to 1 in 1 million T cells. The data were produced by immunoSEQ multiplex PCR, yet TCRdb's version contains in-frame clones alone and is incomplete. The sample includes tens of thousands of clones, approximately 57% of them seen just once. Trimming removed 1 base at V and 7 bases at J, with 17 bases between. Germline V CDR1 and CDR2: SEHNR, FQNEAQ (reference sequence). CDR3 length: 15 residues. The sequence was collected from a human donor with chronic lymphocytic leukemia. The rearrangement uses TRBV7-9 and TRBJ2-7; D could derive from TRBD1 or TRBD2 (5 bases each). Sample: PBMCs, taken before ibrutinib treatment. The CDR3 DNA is TGTGCCAGCAGCTTAGGGGGGTATCTGGACGTAGAGCAGTACTTC. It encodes CASSLGGYLDVEQYF.